This paragraph reports one T cell receptor (beta chain). Its antigen remains unidentified. Base-call qualities are not available, and no considerably larger clone is one nucleotide away. This specimen belongs to a study of identical twins (dated by TCRdb to about 2016). Background for the entire study: To test whether fetal clonotypes persist, this study deep-sequenced TCR alpha and beta repertoires from monozygotic twins, from unrelated adults of various ages, and from cord blood. To rule out contamination, replicate twin experiments were performed at different times with different library preparation protocols. Overall study outcomes, separate from this receptor: In beta out-of-frame sequences, excess twin sharing was weaker, because having fewer shared sequences lowered the signal-to-noise ratio. Out-of-frame TCR alpha sequences shared between twins showed an excess of low generation-probability sequences compared with coincidental sharing between unrelated individuals. Invariant T cells such as MAIT and iNKT could partly confound zero-insertion analyses, though diverse VJ usage argued against this for most clonotypes. Because the same donors could not be followed over many years, the conclusions relied on cross-sectional statistical analysis. Recombination models systematically underestimated out-of-frame TCR alpha sharing in monozygotic twins but agreed with sharing between unrelated individuals. Fewer insertions were carried by abundant cord blood beta clonotypes, a similar but weaker trend appeared in young adult naive repertoires, and no such trend appeared in memory repertoires.

V loses 4 bases of germline sequence and J loses 5 bases, and the interval between the two ends is 13 bases. Inclusive of the bounding cysteine and phenylalanine, the CDR3 is 13 residues long. Kept here is only the CDR3 DNA, which spans 39 bases and is read in frame from base 1. Sequences SGHNT (CDR1) and YYREEE (CDR2) are obtained from the germline V gene (reference sequence). Library generation was performed with 5' RACE. Instrument on record: Illumina HiSeq 2000. A universal primer binding site was added through template switching, and the final cDNA carried a unique molecular identifier so that TCR cDNA molecules could be counted accurately. Specific primers in the conserved constant-segment region were used to synthesize first-strand cDNA for the TCR alpha and beta chains. To control for contamination, each cDNA library was double barcoded with a SMART-Mk sample barcode plus Illumina barcodes. TruSeq adapter sequences and Illumina sample barcodes were added in two successive PCR steps. The Illumina HiSeq platform was used with custom primers to sequence TCR alpha and beta cDNA libraries. Per the authors' processing: Unique molecular identifiers were extracted from raw reads with MiGEC, and CDR3 positions were determined with MiXCR. Recombination models were inferred per individual with the repgenHMM and IGoR tools using an EM algorithm. Shared clonotypes were analyzed with the tcR package in R, and sharing was normalized by the product of cloneset sizes. To study raw recombination free of thymic and clonal selection effects, out-of-frame nonproductive sequences were analyzed. Starting from the raw public reads, TCRdb applied fastp trimming at Q25, assembled clones with MiXCR and retained in-frame beta chains. Each CDR3 protein appears once, grouped with its most common genes and DNA. The V and J calls were determined by TCRdb, not by the authors. The sample contains 750,000 to 950,000 distinct CDR3 sequences, about 12% of them found a single time. The ten largest clones represent about 1.5% of the sample.

All donors were healthy Caucasians. Three pairs of female monozygotic twins, all aged about 18 to 30 years, made up the twin cohort. The RNA used for TCR libraries was isolated from peripheral blood mononuclear cells. This sample was shared with a second study, whose subject was yellow fever vaccine responses in identical twins. That second publication adds: The T cell response to vaccination in identical twins was reported by the authors to appear partly convergent and partly personalized. The study precisely tracked vaccine-responding T cell clones in identical twins.

The clonotype comes from a woman between 18 and 29 years old in good health. The rearrangement joined TRBV5-4 to TRBJ2-7; the D gene could be TRBD1 or TRBD2, each one agreeing over 6 bases. The sequenced material came from PBMCs. In nucleotide form, the sequence is TGTGCCAGCAGCGGCGGGACATTCGACGAGCAGTACTTC. It is translated as CASSGGTFDEQYF.